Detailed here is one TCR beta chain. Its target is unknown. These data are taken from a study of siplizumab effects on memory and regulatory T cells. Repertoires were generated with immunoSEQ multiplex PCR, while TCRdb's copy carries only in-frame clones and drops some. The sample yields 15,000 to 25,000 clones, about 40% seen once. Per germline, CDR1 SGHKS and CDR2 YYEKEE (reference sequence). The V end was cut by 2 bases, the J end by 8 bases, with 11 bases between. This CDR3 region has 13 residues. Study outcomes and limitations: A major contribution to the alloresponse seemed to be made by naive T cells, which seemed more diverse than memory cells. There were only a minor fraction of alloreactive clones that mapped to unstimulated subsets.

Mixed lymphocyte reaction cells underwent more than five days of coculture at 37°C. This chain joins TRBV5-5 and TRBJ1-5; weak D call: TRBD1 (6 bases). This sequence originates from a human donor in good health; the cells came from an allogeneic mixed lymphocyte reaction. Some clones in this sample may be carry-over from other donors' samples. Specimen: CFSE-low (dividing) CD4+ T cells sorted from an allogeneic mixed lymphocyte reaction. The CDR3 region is CASSFYREKPQHF. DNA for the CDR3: TGTGCCAGCAGCTTCTACAGGGAAAAGCCCCAGCATTTT.